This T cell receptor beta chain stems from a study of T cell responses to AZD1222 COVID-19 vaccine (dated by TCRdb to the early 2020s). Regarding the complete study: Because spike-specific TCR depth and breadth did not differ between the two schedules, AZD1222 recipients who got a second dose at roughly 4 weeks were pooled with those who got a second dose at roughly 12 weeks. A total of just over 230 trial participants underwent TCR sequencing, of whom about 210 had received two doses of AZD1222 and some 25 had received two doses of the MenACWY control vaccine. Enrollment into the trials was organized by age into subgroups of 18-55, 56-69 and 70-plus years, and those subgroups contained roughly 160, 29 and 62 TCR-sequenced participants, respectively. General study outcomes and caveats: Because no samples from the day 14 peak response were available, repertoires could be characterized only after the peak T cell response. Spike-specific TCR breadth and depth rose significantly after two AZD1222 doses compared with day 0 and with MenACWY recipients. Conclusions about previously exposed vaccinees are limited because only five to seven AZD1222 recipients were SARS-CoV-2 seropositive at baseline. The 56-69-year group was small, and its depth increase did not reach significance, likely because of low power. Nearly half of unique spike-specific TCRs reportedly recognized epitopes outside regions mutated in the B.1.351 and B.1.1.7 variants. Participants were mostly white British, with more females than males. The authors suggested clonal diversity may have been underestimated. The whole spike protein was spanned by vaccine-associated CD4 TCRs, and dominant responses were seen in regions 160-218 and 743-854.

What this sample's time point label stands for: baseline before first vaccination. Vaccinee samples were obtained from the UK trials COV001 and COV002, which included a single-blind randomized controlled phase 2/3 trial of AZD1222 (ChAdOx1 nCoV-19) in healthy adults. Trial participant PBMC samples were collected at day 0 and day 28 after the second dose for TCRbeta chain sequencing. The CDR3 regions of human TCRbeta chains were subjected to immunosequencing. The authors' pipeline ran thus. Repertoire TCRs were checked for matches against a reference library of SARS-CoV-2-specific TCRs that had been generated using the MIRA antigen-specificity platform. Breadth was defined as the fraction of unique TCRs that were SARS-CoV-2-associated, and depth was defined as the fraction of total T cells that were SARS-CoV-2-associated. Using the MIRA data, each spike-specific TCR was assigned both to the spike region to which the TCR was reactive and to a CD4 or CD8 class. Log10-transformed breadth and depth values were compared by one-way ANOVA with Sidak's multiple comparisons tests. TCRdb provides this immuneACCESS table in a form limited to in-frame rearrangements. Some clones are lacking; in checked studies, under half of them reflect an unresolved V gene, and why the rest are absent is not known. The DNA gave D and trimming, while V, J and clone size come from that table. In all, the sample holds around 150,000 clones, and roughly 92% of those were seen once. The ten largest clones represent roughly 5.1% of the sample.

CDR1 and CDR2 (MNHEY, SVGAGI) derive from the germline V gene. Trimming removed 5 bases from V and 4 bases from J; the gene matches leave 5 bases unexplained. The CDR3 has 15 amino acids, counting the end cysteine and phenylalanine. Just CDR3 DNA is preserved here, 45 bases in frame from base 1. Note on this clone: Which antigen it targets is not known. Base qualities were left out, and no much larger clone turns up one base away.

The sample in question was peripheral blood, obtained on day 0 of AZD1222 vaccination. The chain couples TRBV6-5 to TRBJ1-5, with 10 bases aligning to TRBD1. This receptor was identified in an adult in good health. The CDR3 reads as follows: CASSRGTGENQPQHF. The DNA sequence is TGTGCCAGCAGTCGCGGGACAGGGGAAAATCAGCCCCAGCATTTT.